This T cell receptor beta chain was found in a study of human T cells and chemical hapten exposure. Study overall: An approximately 2 cm by approximately 2 cm inner upper arm patch received 2% DPC for sensitization.

TCRdb re-analysed the RACE reads in MiXCR, keeping a single row per CDR3 protein. In the table there are under 200,000 distinct CDR3 sequences, around 30% of which are singletons. Comment on this clonotype: The antigen remains undetermined.

The time point here: pre-sensitization, week 0. Treatment given: therapeutic diphenylcyclopropenone sensitization with weekly scalp DPC. Study findings and constraints: Patch test score tracked positively with PT1 expanded TCR counts. With DPC sensitization, TCRs exceeding 1 in 1000 frequency showed no change.

The sample here was whole blood, taken in connection with sensitization to the hapten diphenylcyclopropenone (DPC). The clonotype was recovered from a woman between 25 and 40 years old with alopecia areata. Some clones in this sample may be carry-over from other donors' samples.

The CDR3 nucleotides are TGTGCCAGCAGCGGTCGGGCAACCCTCCACTTT. Its translation is CASSGRATLHF. The chain combines TRBV7-8 with TRBJ1-6, with no clear D. The CDR3 length is 11 residues. Trimming removed 5 bases at V and 14 bases at J, with 10 bases between. CDR1 SGHVS and CDR2 FQNEAQ come from the germline V gene. The variable domain in full, with the rest retrieved from reference TRBV7-8 and TRBJ1-6, is GAGVSQSPRYKVAKRGQDVALRCDPISGHVSLFWYQQALGQGPEFLTYFQNEAQLDKSGLPSDRFFAERPEGSVSTLKIQRTQQEDSAVYLCASSGRATLHFGNGTRLTVT.